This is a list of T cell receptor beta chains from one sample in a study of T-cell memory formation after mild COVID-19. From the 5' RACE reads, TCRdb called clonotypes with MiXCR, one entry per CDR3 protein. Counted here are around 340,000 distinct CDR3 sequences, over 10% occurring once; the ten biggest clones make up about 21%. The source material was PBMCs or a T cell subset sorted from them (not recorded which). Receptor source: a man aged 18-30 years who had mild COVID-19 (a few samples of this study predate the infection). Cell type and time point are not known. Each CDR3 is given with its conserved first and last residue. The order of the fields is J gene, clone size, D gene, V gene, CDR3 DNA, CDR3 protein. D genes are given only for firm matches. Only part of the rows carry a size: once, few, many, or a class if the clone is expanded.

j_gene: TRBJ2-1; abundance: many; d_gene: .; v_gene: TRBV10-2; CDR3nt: TGCGCCGTACTCCGGGACAATTACAATGAGCAGTTCTTC; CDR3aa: CAVLRDNYNEQFF
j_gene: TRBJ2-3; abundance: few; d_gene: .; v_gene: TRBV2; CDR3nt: TGTGCCAGCAGTGTCCTAACAGATACGCAGTATTTT; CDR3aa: CASSVLTDTQYF
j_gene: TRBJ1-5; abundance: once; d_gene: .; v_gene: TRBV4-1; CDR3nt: TGCGCCAGCAGCCAGCAGCCTTATAGCAATCAGCCCCAGCATTTT; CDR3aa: CASSQQPYSNQPQHF
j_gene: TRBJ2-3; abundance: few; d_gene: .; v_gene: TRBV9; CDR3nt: TGTGCCAGCAGCTACTACACGACAGATACGCAGTATTTT; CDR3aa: CASSYYTTDTQYF
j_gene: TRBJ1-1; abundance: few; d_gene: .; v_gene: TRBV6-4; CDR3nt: TGTGCCAGCAGTGACCGGTCCGGTGGAACTGAAGCTTTCTTT; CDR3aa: CASSDRSGGTEAFF
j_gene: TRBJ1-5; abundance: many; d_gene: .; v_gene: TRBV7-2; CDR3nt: TGTGCCAGCAGCTCAGAGGGACATCTCAATCAGCCCCAGCATTTT; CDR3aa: CASSSEGHLNQPQHF
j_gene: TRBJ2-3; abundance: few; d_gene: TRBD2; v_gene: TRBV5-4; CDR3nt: TGTGCCAGCAGCCCGATAGCGGGGAATCAGTATTTT; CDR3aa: CASSPIAGNQYF
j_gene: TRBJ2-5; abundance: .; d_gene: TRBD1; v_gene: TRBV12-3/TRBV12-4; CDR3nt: TGTGCCAGCAGTCCCCCGGGACAGGGGGTAGAGGAGACCCAGTACTTC; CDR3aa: CASSPPGQGVEETQYF
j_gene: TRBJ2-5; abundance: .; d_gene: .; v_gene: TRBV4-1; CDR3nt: TGCGCCAGCAGCCACCCACTAGAAGACCAAGAGACCCAGTACTTC; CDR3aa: CASSHPLEDQETQYF
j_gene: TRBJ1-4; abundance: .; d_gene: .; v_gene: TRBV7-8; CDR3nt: TGTGCCAGCAGCCCCCGGGGCGCAACTAATGAAAAACTGTTTTTT; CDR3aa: CASSPRGATNEKLFF
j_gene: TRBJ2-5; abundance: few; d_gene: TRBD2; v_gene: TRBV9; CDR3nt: TGTGCCAGCAGCACGGGACTAGCGGGGGGGCGGGAGACCCAGTACTTC; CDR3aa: CASSTGLAGGRETQYF
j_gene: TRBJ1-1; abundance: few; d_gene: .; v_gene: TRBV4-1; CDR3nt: TGCGCCAGCAGCCAAGTGGGAATAGGCACTGAAGCTTTCTTT; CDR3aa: CASSQVGIGTEAFF
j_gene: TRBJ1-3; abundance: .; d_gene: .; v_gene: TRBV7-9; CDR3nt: TGTGCCAGCAGCGTGGGACTGATCTCTGGAAACACCATATATTTT; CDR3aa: CASSVGLISGNTIYF
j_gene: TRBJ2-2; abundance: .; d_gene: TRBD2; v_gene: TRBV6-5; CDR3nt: TGTGCCAGCAGTTACGGGCTAGCGGGGTACACCGGGGAGCTGTTTTTT; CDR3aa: CASSYGLAGYTGELFF
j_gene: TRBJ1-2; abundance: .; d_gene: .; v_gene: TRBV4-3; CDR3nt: TGCGCCAGCAGCCAAGCCTTAGGCAGGCTCTATGGCTACACCTTC; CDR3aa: CASSQALGRLYGYTF
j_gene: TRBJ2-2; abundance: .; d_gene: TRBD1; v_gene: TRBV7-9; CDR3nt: TGTGCCAGCAGCAGCAGGACAGGAGGGAACACCGGGGAGCTGTTTTTT; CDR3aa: CASSSRTGGNTGELFF
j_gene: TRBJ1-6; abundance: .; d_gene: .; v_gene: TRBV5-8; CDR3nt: TGTGCCAGCAGCCTAGATTCACCCCTCCACTTT; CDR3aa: CASSLDSPLHF
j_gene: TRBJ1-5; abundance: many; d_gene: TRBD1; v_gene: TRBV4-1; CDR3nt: TGCGCCAGCAGCCAAGTCTTCTCCGGGACAGACAGCGGTCCCCAGCATTTT; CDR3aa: CASSQVFSGTDSGPQHF
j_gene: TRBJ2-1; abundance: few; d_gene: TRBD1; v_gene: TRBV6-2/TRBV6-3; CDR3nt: TGTGCCAGCAGTTACTCCTTCGGGACAGGGGGCCCTAGCTCCTACAATGAGCAGTTCTTC; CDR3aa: CASSYSFGTGGPSSYNEQFF
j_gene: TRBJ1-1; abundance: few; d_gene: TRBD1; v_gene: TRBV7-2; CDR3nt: TGTGCCAGCAGCAGAAGACAGGGACGAAACACTGAAGCTTTCTTT; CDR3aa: CASSRRQGRNTEAFF